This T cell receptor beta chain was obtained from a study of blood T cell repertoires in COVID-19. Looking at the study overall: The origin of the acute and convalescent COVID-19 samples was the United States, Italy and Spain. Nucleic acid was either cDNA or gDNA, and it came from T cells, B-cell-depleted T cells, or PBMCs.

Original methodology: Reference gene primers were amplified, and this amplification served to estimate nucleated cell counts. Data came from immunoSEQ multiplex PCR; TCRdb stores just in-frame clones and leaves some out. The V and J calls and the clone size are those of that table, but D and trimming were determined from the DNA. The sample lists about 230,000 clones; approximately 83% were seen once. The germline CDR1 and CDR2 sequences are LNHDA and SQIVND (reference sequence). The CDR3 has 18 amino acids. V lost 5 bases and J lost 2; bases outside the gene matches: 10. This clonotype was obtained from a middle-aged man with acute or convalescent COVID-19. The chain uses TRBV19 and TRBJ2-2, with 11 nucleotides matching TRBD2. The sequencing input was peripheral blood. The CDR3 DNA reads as TGTGCCAGTAGTCCCTCGAGACTAGCGGGGCTTAACACCGGGGAGCTGTTTTTT. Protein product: CASSPSRLAGLNTGELFF.